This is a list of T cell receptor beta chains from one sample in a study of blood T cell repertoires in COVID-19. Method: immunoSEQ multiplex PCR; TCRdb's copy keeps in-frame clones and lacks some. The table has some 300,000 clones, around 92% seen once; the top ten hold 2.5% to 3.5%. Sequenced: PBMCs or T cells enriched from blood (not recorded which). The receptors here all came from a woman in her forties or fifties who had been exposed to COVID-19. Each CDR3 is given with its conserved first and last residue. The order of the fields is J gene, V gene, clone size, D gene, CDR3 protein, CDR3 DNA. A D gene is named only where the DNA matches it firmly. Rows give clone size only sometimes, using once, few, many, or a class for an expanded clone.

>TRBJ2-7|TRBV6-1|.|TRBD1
CASSEAGQRYEQYF
TGTGCCAGCAGTGAAGCGGGACAGAGATACGAGCAGTACTTC
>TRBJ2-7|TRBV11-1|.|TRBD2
CASSLLQGGFEQYF
TGTGCCAGCAGCTTATTGCAGGGAGGGTTCGAGCAGTACTTC
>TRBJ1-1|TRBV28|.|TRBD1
CASSQTGGTEAFF
TGTGCCAGCAGTCAGACAGGGGGCACTGAAGCTTTCTTT
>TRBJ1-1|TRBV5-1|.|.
CASSLGFSGEMNTEAFF
TGCGCCAGCAGCTTGGGTTTTTCGGGAGAGATGAACACTGAAGCTTTCTTT
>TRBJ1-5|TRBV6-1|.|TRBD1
CASSDFVRQGARGPQHF
TGTGCCAGCAGTGATTTTGTGAGACAGGGGGCGCGAGGGCCCCAGCATTTT
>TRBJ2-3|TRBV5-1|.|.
CASSRSQDTDTQYF
TGCGCCAGCAGCAGGTCACAGGACACAGATACGCAGTATTTT
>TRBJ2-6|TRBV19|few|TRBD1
CASSSRDSPSGANVLTF
TGTGCCAGTAGCAGCAGGGACAGCCCCTCTGGGGCCAACGTCCTGACTTTC
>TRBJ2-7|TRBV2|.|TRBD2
CASLPGGRGARREQYF
TGTGCCAGCCTTCCGGGGGGGCGGGGGGCCAGGCGGGAGCAGTACTTC
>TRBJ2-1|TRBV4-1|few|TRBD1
CASSQVDLGFGRQGHQFF
TGCGCCAGCAGCCAAGTCGATCTAGGTTTCGGAAGACAGGGTCATCAGTTCTTC
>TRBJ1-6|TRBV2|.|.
CASTIGQPNSPLHF
TGTGCCAGCACTATCGGACAGCCAAATTCACCCCTCCACTTT
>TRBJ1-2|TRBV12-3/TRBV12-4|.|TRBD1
CASSLWDRRVYTF
TGTGCCAGCAGTTTATGGGACAGGCGGGTCTACACCTTC
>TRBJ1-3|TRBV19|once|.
CASSISQGTISGNTIYF
TGTGCCAGTAGTATCTCTCAGGGGACTATCTCTGGAAACACCATATATTTT
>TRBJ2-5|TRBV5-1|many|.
CASSLDRASETQYF
TGCGCCAGCAGCTTGGACAGGGCGTCCGAGACCCAGTACTTC
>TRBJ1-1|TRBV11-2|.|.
CASSLGAGNTEAFF
TGTGCCAGCAGCCTTGGGGCAGGGAACACTGAAGCTTTCTTT
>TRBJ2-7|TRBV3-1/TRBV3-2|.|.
CASSQDRGLGEQYF
TGTGCCAGCAGCCAAGACAGGGGATTAGGCGAGCAGTACTTC
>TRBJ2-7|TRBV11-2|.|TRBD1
CASSFGQGYEQYF
TGTGCCAGCAGCTTCGGACAGGGCTACGAGCAGTACTTC
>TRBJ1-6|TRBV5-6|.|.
CASRASSYNSPLHF
TGTGCCAGCAGAGCTAGCTCCTATAATTCACCCCTCCACTTT
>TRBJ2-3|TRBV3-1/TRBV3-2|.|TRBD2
CASSQRGTRTTDTQYF
TGTGCCAGCAGCCAACGTGGGACTAGGACCACAGATACGCAGTATTTT
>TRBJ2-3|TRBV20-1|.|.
CSASIRVADTQYF
TGCAGTGCTAGTATCCGGGTAGCAGATACGCAGTATTTT
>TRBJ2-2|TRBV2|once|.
CASSEGTSNTGELFF
TGTGCCAGCAGCGAGGGGACATCGAACACCGGGGAGCTGTTTTTT
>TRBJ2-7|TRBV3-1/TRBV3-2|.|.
CASSLSGRVSYEQYF
TGTGCCAGCAGTCTTTCTGGCAGGGTATCCTACGAGCAGTACTTC
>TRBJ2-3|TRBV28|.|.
CASGTMTPATDTQYF
TGTGCCAGCGGAACTATGACCCCTGCCACAGATACGCAGTATTTT
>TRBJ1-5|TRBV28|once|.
CASTSTGVGNQPQHF
TGTGCCAGCACCTCGACGGGGGTCGGCAATCAGCCCCAGCATTTT
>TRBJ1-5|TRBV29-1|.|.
CSVATGLTQPQHF
TGCAGCGTCGCTACAGGGCTCACTCAGCCCCAGCATTTT
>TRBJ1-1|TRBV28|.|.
CASSITGTLFEAFF
TGTGCCAGCAGTATAACCGGGACACTTTTTGAAGCTTTCTTT
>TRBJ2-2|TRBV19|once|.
CASRAGLLVNTGELFF
TGTGCCAGTAGGGCGGGACTCCTAGTAAACACCGGGGAGCTGTTTTTT
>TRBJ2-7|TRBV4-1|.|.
CASSRGQVGLDEQYF
TGCGCCAGCAGCCGGGGGCAAGTAGGGCTCGACGAGCAGTACTTC
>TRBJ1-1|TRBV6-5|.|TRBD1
CASSYLPGQMNTEAFF
TGTGCCAGCAGTTATCTTCCGGGACAGATGAACACTGAAGCTTTCTTT
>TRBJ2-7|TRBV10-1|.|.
CASRRPGQASYEQYF
TGCGCCAGCCGGAGACCGGGACAAGCCTCCTACGAGCAGTACTTC
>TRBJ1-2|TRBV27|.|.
CASSLKEGPNYGYTF
TGTGCCAGCAGTTTAAAGGAGGGCCCTAACTATGGCTACACCTTC
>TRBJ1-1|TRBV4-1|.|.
CASSQTSGMNTEAFF
TGCGCCAGCAGCCAAACATCGGGAATGAACACTGAAGCTTTCTTT
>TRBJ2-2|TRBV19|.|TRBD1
CASSPRTGDTGELFF
TGTGCCAGTAGCCCAAGGACAGGGGACACCGGGGAGCTGTTTTTT
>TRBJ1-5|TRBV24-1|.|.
CATSDGGQPQHF
TGTGCCACAAGCGACGGCGGTCAGCCCCAGCATTTT
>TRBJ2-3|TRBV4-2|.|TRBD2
CASSQEGGLAGGPTDTQYF
TGTGCCAGCAGCCAAGAAGGAGGACTAGCGGGGGGGCCCACAGATACGCAGTATTTT
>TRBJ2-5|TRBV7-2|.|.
CASRLGGGEETQYF
TGTGCCAGTCGCTTGGGAGGTGGGGAAGAGACCCAGTACTTC
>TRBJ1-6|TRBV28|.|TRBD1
CASSSAGGGSPLHF
TGTGCCAGCAGTTCGGCAGGAGGGGGCTCACCCCTCCACTTT
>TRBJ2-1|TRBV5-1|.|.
CASSFLANSYNEQFF
TGCGCCAGCAGCTTCTTAGCCAACTCCTACAATGAGCAGTTCTTC
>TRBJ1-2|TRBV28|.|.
CANQGPGGYGYTF
TGTGCCAACCAGGGGCCGGGAGGCTATGGCTACACCTTC
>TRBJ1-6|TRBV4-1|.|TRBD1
CASSQENAPDRGGSPLHF
TGCGCCAGCAGCCAAGAAAACGCTCCGGACAGGGGAGGTTCACCCCTCCACTTT
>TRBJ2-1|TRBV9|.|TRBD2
CASSVAGTSGGNSYNEQFF
TGTGCCAGCAGCGTAGCCGGGACTAGCGGGGGGAACTCCTACAATGAGCAGTTCTTC
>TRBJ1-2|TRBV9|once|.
CASSARQGAFGGYTF
TGTGCCAGCAGCGCCCGCCAGGGCGCTTTCGGTGGCTACACCTTC
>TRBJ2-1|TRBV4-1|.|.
CASSLFAGYDEQFF
TGCGCCAGCAGCCTCTTCGCGGGGTACGATGAGCAGTTCTTC
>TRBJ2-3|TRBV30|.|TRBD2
CAWSRGGATDTQYF
TGTGCCTGGAGCCGCGGGGGGGCTACAGATACGCAGTATTTT
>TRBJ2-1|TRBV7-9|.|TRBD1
CASGKTGPSYNEQFF
TGTGCCAGCGGCAAGACAGGGCCTTCCTACAATGAGCAGTTCTTC
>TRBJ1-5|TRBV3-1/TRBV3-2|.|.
CASSQDLDQPQHF
TGTGCCAGCAGCCAAGACTTAGATCAGCCCCAGCATTTT
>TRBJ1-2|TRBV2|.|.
CASSVRTNYGYTF
TGTGCCAGCAGCGTTAGAACTAACTATGGCTACACCTTC
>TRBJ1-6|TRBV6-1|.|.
CASSEVGAHNSPLHF
TGTGCCAGCAGTGAAGTGGGCGCCCATAATTCACCCCTCCACTTT
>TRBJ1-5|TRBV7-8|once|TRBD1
CASSLADRGNQPQHF
TGTGCCAGCAGCTTAGCAGACAGGGGGAATCAGCCCCAGCATTTT
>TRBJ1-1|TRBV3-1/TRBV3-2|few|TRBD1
CASSQEAGRGTTEAFF
TGTGCCAGCAGCCAAGAGGCCGGCAGGGGGACCACTGAAGCTTTCTTT
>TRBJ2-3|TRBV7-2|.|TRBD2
CASSLGLAGGNTDTQYF
TGTGCCAGCAGCCTAGGACTAGCGGGGGGAAACACAGATACGCAGTATTTT
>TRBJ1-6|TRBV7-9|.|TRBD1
CASSGGQNNSPLHF
TGTGCCAGCAGCGGGGGACAGAATAATTCACCCCTCCACTTT
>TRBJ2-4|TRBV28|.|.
CASSPTKSLAKNIQYF
TGTGCCAGCAGCCCGACAAAGAGTTTAGCCAAAAACATTCAGTACTTC
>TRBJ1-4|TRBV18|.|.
CASSPSETGQKLFF
TGTGCCAGCTCACCATCTGAGACAGGACAGAAACTGTTTTTT
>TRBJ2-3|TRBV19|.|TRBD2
CASRTTGGAPDTQYF
TGTGCCAGTAGGACGACGGGGGGGGCCCCAGATACGCAGTATTTT
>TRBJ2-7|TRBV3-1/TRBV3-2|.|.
CASSQDWQGFDEQYF
TGTGCCAGCAGCCAAGATTGGCAGGGTTTCGACGAGCAGTACTTC
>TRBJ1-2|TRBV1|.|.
CTSSSLPPAGTAIYGYTF
TGCACCAGCAGCTCACTCCCCCCCGCCGGGACAGCCATCTATGGCTACACCTTC
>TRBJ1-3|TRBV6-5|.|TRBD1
CASSYSGGISGNTIYF
TGTGCCAGCAGTTATTCAGGGGGGATTTCTGGAAACACCATATATTTT